This T cell receptor (beta chain) was recovered during a study of T cells in Graves' hyperthyroidism and ophthalmopathy. CDR1 is MNHEY and CDR2 is SMNVEV in the germline V gene (reference sequence). Trimming removed 0 bases at V and 2 bases at J, with 14 bases between. CDR3 length: 16 residues. Amplification yielded TCR beta CDR3 regions, with RNA transcripts as the source. TCR CDR3 regions were first amplified by RT-PCR with HTBI primers. TCRdb used MiXCR to reprocess the multiplex PCR reads, holding one entry per CDR3 protein. The table includes 350,000 or so distinct CDR3 sequences, 18% detected once. This clonotype came up many times.

Sample: blood. This TCR derives from a woman aged 50 to 60 with Graves' hyperthyroidism. The rearrangement joins TRBV27 to TRBJ2-7; possible D gene TRBD2, 6 bases. DNA for the CDR3: TGTGCCAGCAGTTTATCGAGCGAGGGAGGAACCTACGAGCAGTACTTC. Protein product: CASSLSSEGGTYEQYF.